Detailed here is one T cell receptor beta chain. Its recognized antigen is unknown. Within one base of it there is no much larger clone, and no base qualities were kept. This record belongs to a study of blood T cells in healthy people across ages (dated by TCRdb to about 2015). About the full investigation: In model experiments, template switching captured roughly one uniquely barcoded TCR beta cDNA molecule for every two T cells. The study measured age-related changes in TCR beta repertoire diversity using deep sequencing normalized with unique cDNA molecular identifiers. Four age groups were formed from the donors: young (average approximately 15 years), middle-aged (more than 35), aged (about 62) and long-lived (about 80). Donors of different ages were randomly distributed across sequencing lanes to avoid experimental bias. For two donors (one aged 18 to 29 and one aged 80 or older), the study analyzed two additional independent replicas of 1 million unique cDNA reads from the same blood draw.

Receptors were amplified or captured by 5' RACE. TCRdb lists the instrument as Illumina HiSeq 2500. A second about 7 to 11 cycle PCR used a sample-barcoded 5' primer and a J-beta primer mix. A unique molecular identifier was introduced onto each TCR beta cDNA molecule by a template-switch 5' adaptor carrying 12 random nucleotides. At least 2.5 million CDR3-containing paired-end reads were obtained from each sample. All of the RNA was converted into first-strand cDNA using the Mint cDNA synthesis kit, with a TRBC-specific oligonucleotide serving as the primer. Following uracil-DNA glycosylase treatment, a first 18-cycle PCR with universal primers M1SS and BC2_uni_R was performed on all cDNA. The authors' analysis ran thus. For normalization, 1 million high-quality reads were randomly selected from each sample, with every read carrying a distinct molecular identifier. Reads sharing molecular identifiers were discarded rather than binned into consensus sequences. MiTCR, set to a Q25 quality threshold and the strictest error-elimination algorithm, was used for CDR3 identification, clonotype clustering and error correction. Lower-bound total TCR beta diversity was estimated with a nonparametric unseen species model using Euler transformation. TCRdb reworked the public reads: Q25 trimming with fastp, MiXCR clone assembly, productive beta chains retained. Records with the same CDR3 protein are collapsed into one entry carrying the most frequent genes and DNA. For this entry, the V and J calls and clone size follow TCRdb and not the study's own pipeline. Within this sample are fewer than 750,000 distinct CDR3 sequences, with more than 45% of them counted one time only. The top ten clones comprise under 30% of the sample.

Results and caveats for the whole study, not just this receptor: Observed TCR beta diversity per million T cells fell roughly linearly with age, and a significant reduction was already apparent by age around 39. Bulk unsorted PBMC profiling prevented conclusive comparison of naive and antigen-experienced compartments. Estimates of total diversity from one million sequenced T cells were regarded as lower bounds and underestimates. Compared with the aged group, the long-lived group had more naive CD4+ T cells, fewer expanded clones and increased TCR diversity, a pattern suggesting age selection. The percentage of naive T cells measured by flow cytometry correlated strongly with observed TCR beta diversity. Because the CMV infection status of the donors was unknown, age-related changes in expanded clonotypes may potentially have been confounded.

Looking up the germline V gene yields CDR1 SGHTA and CDR2 FQGNSA. Measured from the cysteine to the phenylalanine, the CDR3 is 18 residues long. CDR3 DNA is the only sequence kept; it has 54 bases, read in frame from the first base. V is trimmed back by 5 bases and J by 0 bases, and the junction contains 8 bases that no gene match accounts for. Systemically healthy Caucasian individuals from Russia, roughly 40 in total and aged about 6 to 95 years, were included as donors. Around 10 milliliters of peripheral blood were drawn from each donor into EDTA-treated Vacutainer tubes. PBMCs were isolated by Ficoll-Paque density-gradient centrifugation, with at least 6.5 million obtained per sample. Trizol reagent was used to extract total RNA from PBMCs, with at least 5.5 micrograms per sample. Naive CD45RAhigh/CD27high T cell percentages were measured by flow cytometry on a PBMC aliquot from every donor.

The source is a man older than 75 in good health. The rearrangement joined TRBV7-2 to TRBJ2-5, with 14 central nucleotides matching TRBD2. Sequenced sample: blood. The bases read TGTGCCAGCAGCCTACGACTAGCGGGAGGGCCGAACCAAGAGACCCAGTACTTC. This encodes CASSLRLAGGPNQETQYF.